This T cell receptor (beta chain) came from a study of T cell changes during pregnancy in multiple sclerosis. This clone was counted only a few times. The CDR3 is 13 residues long. V was cut by 8 bases and J by 7 bases, with 18 bases left in between. CDR1 is MNHNS, CDR2 SASEGT, per germline. Here immunoSEQ multiplex PCR was the method, and the copy in TCRdb shows in-frame clones only, minus some. The profile shows tens of thousands of clones, about 90% of them singletons. The receptor was isolated from a female donor in good health, enrolled as a control in a pregnancy study. Here the sequenced sample was CD4+ T cells from peripheral blood mononuclear cells, taken in the third trimester of pregnancy. This chain uses TRBV6-1 with TRBJ2-7; D is ambiguous. Here the CDR3 DNA reads TGTGCCAGCGGCGACAAGTCTTATAGGGAGCAGTACTTC. Residues: CASGDKSYREQYF.